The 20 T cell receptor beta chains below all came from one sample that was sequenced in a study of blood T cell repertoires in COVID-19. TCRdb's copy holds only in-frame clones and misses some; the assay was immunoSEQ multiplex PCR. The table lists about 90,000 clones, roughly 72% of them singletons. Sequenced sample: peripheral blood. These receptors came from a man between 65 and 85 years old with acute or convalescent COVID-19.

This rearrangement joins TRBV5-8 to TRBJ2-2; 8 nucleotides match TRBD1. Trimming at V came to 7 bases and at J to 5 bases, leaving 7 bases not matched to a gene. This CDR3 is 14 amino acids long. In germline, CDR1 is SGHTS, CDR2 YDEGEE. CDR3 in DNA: TGTGCCAGCCAGAGGACAGGGTCTACCGGGGAGCTGTTTTTT. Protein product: CASQRTGSTGELFF.

The CDR3 sequence is CASSVDPAGGNTGELFF. The CDR3 DNA reads as TGTGCCAGCAGCGTAGATCCAGCAGGGGGTAACACCGGGGAGCTGTTTTTT. V and J are TRBV9 and TRBJ2-2, with 7 bases identical to TRBD1. Germline assignment: CDR1 SGDLS and CDR2 YYNGEE. The length of the CDR3 is 17 residues. J was trimmed by 2 bases and V by 0 bases; bases with no gene match: 7.

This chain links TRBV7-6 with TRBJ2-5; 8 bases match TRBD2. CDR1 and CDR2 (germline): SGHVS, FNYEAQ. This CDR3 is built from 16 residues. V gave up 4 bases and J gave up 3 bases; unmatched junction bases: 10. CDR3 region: CASSSGRRGVEETQYF. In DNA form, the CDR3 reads TGTGCCAGCAGCTCGGGACGGCGGGGGGTGGAAGAGACCCAGTACTTC.

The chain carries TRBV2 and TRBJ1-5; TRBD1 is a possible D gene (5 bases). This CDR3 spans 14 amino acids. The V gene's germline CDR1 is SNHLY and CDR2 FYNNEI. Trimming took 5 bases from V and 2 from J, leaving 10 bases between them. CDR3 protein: CASSLGVRNQPQHF. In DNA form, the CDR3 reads TGTGCCAGCAGTTTAGGGGTGCGCAATCAGCCCCAGCATTTT.

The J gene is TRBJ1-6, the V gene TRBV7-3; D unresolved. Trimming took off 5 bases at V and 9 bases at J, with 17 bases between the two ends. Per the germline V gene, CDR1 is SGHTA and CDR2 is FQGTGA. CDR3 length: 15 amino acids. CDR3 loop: CASSRTTEPGSPLHF. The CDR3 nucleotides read TGTGCCAGCAGCCGCACCACCGAACCGGGTTCACCCCTCCACTTT.

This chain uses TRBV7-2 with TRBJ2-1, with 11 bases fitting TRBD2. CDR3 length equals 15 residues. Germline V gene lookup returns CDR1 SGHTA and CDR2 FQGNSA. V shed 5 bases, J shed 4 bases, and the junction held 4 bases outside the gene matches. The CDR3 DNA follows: TGTGCCAGCAGCCCGGGACTAGCGGCTTACAATGAGCAGTTCTTC. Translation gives CASSPGLAAYNEQFF.

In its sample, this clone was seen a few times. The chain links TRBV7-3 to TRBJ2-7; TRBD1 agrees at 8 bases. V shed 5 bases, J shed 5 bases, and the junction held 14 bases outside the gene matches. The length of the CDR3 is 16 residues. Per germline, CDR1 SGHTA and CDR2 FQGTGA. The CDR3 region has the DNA TGTGCCAGCAGCCTACGTGTCCTCCAGGGGGCCCACGAGCAGTACGTC. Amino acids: CASSLRVLQGAHEQYV.

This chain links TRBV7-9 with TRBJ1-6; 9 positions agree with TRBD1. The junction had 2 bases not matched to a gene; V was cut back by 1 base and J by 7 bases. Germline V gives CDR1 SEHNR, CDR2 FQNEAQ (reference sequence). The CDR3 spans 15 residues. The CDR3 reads CASSLGTGENSPLHF. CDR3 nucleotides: TGTGCCAGCAGCTTAGGGACAGGGGAGAATTCACCCCTCCACTTT.

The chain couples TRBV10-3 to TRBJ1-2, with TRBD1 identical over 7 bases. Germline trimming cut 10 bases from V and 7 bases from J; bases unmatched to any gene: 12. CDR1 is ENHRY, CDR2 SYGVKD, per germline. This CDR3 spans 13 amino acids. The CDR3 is CATSLTGDGGYTF. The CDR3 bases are TGTGCCACCTCCCTAACAGGGGACGGTGGCTACACCTTC.

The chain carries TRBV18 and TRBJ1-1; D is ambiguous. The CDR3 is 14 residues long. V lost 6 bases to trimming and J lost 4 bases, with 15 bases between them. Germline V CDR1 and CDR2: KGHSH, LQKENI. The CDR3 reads CASSQSGSGTEAFF. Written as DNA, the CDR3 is TGTGCCAGCTCCCAGTCCGGGTCGGGCACTGAAGCTTTCTTT.

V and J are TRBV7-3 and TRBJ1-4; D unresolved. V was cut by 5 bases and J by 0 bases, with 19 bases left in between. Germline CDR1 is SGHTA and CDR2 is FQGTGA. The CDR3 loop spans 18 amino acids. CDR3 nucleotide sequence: TGTGCCAGCAGCCCCCGGGGAAGGAGCCCAACAACTAATGAAAAACTGTTTTTT. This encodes CASSPRGRSPTTNEKLFF.

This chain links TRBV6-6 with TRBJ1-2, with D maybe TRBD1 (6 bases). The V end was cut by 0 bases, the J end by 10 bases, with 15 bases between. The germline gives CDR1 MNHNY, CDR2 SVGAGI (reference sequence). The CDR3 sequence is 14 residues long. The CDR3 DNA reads TGTGCCAGCAGTTACTCGCTTACAGGGCTCCCCTACACCTTC. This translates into CASSYSLTGLPYTF.

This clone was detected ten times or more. The CDR3 sequence: CASSLGDTNTGELFF. The CDR3, as DNA: TGCGCCAGCAGCTTGGGGGACACGAACACCGGGGAGCTGTTTTTT. The chain combines TRBV5-1 with TRBJ2-2, with a possible D match to TRBD1 (6 bases). Germline-derived CDR1 and CDR2 are SGHRS and YFSETQ. CDR3 length: 15 residues. V dropped 0 bases and J dropped 0 bases, with 6 bases sitting between them. Drawing the rest from reference TRBV5-1 and TRBJ2-2, the complete variable domain is KAGVTQTPRYLIKTRGQQVTLSCSPISGHRSVSWYQQTPGQGLQFLFEYFSETQRNKGNFPGRFSGRQFSNSRSEMNVSTLELGDSALYLCASSLGDTNTGELFFGEGSRLTVL.

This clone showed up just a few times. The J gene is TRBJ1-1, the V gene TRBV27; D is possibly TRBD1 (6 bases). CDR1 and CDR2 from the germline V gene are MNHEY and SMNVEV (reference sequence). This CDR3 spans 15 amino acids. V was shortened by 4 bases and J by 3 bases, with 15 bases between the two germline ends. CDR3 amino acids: CASSYLRTEYTEAFF. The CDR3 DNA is TGTGCCAGCAGTTACCTTAGGACAGAGTACACTGAAGCTTTCTTT.

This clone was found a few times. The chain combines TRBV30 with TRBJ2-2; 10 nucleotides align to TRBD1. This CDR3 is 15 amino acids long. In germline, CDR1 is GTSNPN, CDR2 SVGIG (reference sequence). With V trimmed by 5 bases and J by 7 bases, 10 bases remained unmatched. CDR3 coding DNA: TGTGCCTGGGACTCGGGACAGGGGCTCGGCGGGGAGCTGTTTTTT. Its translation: CAWDSGQGLGGELFF. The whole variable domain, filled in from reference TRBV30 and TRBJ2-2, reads SQTIHQWPATLVQPVGSPLSLECTVEGTSNPNLYWYRQAAGRGLQLLFYSVGIGQISSEVPQNLSASRPQDRQFILSSKKLLLSDSGFYLCAWDSGQGLGGELFFGEGSRLTVL.

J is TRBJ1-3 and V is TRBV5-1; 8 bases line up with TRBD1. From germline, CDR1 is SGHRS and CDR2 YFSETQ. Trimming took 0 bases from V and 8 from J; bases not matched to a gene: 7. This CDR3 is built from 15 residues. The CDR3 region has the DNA TGCGCCAGCAGCTTGGCGTACGGACAGGGATACACCATATATTTT. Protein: CASSLAYGQGYTIYF.

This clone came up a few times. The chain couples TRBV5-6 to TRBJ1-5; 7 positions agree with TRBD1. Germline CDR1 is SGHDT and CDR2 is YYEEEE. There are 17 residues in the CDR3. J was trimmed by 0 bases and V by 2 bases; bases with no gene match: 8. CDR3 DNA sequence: TGTGCCAGCAGCTTAGCCGGGACAGAGTATAGCAATCAGCCCCAGCATTTT. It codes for CASSLAGTEYSNQPQHF.

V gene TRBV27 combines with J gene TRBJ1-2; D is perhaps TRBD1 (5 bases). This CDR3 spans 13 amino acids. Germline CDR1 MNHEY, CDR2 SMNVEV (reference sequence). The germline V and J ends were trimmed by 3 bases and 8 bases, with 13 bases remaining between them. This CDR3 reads CASSLSGETGYTF. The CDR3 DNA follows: TGTGCCAGCAGTTTGTCGGGGGAGACAGGCTACACCTTC.

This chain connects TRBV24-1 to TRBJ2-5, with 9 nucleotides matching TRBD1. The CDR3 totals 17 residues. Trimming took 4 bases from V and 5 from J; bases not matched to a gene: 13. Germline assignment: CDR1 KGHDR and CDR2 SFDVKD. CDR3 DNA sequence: TGTGCCACCAGTGAACGAACTACAGGGGGCGTAGGGGAGACCCAGTACTTC. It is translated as CATSERTTGGVGETQYF.

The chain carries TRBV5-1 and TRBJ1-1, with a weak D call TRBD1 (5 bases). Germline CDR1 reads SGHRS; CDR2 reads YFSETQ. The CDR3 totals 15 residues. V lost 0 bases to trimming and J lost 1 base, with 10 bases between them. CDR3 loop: CASSLEGGENTEAFF. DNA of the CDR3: TGCGCCAGCAGCTTGGAGGGAGGGGAGAACACTGAAGCTTTCTTT.